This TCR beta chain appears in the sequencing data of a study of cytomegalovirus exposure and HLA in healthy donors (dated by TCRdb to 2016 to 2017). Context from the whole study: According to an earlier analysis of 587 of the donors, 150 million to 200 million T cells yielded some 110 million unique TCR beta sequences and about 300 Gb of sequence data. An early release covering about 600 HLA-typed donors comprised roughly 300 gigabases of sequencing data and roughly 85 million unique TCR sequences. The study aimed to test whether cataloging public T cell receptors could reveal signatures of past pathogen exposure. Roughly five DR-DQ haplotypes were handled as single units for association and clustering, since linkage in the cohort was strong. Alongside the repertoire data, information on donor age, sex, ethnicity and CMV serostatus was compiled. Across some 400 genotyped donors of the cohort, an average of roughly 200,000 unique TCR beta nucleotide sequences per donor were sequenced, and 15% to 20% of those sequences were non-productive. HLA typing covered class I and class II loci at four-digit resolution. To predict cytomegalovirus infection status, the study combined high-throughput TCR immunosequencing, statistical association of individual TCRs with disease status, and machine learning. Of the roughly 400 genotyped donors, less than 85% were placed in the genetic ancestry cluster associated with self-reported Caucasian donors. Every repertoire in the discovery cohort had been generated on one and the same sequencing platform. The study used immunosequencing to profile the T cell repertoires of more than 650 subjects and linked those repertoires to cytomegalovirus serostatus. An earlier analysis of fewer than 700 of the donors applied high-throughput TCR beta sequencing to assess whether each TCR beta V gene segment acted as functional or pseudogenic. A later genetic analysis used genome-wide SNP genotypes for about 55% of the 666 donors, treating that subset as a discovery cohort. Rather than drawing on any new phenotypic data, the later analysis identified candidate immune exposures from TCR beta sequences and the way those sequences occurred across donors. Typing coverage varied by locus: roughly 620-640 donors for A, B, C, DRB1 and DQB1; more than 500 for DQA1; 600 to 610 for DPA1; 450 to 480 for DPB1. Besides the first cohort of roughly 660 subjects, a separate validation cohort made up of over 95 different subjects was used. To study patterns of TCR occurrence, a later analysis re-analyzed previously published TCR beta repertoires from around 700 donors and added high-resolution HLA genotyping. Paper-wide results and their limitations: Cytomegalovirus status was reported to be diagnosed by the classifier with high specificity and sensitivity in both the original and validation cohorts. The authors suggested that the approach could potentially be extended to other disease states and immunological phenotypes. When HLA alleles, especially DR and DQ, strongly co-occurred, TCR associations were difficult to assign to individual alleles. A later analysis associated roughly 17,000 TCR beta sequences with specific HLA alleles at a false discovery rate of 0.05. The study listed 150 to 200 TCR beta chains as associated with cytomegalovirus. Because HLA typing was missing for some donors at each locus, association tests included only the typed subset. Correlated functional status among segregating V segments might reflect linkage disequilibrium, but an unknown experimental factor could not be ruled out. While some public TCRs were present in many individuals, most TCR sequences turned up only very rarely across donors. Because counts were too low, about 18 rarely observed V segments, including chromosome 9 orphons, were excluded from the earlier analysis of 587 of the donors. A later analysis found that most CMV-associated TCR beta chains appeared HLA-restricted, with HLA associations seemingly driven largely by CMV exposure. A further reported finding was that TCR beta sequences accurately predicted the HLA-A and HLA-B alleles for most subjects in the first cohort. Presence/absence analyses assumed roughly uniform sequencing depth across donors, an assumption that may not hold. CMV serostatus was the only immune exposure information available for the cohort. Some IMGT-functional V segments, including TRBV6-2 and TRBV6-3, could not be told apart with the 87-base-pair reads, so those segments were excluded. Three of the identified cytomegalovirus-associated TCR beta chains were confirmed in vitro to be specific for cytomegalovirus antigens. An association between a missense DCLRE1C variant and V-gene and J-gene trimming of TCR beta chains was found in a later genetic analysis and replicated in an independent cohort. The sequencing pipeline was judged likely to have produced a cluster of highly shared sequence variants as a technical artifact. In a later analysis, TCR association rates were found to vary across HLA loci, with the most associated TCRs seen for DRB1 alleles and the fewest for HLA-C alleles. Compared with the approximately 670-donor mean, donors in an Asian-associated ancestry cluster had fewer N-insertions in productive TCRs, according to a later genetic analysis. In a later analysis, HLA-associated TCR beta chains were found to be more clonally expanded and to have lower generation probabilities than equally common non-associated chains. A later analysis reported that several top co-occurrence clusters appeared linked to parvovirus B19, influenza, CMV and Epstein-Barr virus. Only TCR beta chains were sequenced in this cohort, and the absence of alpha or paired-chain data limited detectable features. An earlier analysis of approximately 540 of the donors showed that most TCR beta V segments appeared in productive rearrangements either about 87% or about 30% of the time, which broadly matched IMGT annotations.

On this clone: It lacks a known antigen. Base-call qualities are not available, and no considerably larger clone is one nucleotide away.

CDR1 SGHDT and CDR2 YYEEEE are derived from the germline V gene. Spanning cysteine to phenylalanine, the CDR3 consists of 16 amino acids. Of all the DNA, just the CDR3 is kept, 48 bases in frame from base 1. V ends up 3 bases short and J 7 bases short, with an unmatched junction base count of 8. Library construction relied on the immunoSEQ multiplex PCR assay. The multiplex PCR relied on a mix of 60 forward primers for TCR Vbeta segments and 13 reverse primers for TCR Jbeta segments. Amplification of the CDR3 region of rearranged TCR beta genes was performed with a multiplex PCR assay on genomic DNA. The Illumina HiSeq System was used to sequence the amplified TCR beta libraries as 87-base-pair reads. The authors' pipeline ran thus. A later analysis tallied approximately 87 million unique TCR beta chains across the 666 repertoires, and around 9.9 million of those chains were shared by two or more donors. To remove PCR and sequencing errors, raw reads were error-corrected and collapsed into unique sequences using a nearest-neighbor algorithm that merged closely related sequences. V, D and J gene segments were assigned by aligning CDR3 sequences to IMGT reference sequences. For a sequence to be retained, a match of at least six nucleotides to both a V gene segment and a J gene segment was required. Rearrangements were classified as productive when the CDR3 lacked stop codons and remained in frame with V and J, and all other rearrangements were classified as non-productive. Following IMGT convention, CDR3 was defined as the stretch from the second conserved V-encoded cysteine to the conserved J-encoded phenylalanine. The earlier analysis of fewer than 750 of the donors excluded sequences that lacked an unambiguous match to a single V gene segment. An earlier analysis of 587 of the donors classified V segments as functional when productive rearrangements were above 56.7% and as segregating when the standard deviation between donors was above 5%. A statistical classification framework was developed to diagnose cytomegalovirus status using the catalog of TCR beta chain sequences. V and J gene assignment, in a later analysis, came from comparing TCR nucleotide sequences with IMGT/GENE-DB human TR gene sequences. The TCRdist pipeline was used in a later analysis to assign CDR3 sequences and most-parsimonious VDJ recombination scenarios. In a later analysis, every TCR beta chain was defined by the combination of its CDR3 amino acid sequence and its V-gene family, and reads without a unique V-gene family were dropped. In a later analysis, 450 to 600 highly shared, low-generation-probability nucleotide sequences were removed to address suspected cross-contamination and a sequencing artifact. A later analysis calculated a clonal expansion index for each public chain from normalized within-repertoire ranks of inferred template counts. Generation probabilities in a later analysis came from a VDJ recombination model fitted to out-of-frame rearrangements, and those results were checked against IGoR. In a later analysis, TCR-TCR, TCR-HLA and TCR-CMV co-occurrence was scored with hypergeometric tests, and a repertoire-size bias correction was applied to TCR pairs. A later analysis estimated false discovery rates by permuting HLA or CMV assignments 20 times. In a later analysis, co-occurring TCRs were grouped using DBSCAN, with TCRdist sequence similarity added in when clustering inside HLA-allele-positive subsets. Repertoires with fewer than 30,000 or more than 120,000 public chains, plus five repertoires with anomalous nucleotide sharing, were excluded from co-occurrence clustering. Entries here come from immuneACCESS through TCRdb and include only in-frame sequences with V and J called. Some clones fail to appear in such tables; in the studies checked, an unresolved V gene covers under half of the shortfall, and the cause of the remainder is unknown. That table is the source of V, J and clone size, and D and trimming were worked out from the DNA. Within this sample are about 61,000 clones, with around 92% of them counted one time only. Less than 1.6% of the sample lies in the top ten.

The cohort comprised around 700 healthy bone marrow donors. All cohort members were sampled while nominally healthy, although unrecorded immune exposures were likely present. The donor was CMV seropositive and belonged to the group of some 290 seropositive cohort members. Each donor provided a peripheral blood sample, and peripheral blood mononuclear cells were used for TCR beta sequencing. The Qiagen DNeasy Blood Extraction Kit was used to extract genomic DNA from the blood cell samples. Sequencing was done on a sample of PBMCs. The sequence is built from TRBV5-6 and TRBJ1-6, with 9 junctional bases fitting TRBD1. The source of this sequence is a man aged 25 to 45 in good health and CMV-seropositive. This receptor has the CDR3 CASSYGTGRLNSPLHF. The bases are TGTGCCAGCAGCTATGGGACAGGGAGATTGAATTCACCCCTCCACTTT.